The clone carrying this T cell receptor beta chain was observed at least ten times. Its antigen is as yet unknown. This entry is derived from a study of CD8 T cells in ankylosing spondylitis. Quantitative 5'-RACE with molecular barcodes generated TCR beta libraries. TCRdb called the 5' RACE reads again in MiXCR, with one record for every CDR3 protein. Here the sample spans about 840,000 distinct CDR3 sequences, roughly 12% being singletons. Notes on the study in general: Disease-linked clones, CD8+, were relatively rare in peripheral blood. Seemingly distinctive of ankylosing spondylitis blood was a TCR beta motif formed by eight highly homologous variants. Disease-linked clones reportedly showed significant enrichment in matched ankylosing spondylitis synovial fluid. Past research had described some motif variants in reactive arthritis synovial fluid and blood.

Germline V gene data show CDR1 as SNHLY and CDR2 as FYNNEI. V gave up 6 bases and J gave up 5 bases; unmatched junction bases: 9. The CDR3 sequence is 15 residues long. The chain employs TRBV2 and TRBJ2-1, with TRBD1 identical over 8 bases. The sample was blood, either unsorted or a sorted T cell fraction (not recorded which). The source is a male donor with ankylosing spondylitis. The CDR3 nucleotides are TGTGCCAGCAGGCGCGGGACAGGTGGAAACAATGAGCAGTTCTTC. Its translation: CASRRGTGGNNEQFF.